A single TCR beta chain is shown here with its context. Its cognate antigen has yet to be identified. It has no much larger one-base neighbor in the sample; base qualities were not kept. From its cysteine to its phenylalanine, the CDR3 spans 13 amino acids. Solely the CDR3 DNA is kept, with 39 bases framed from the first base. V and J are trimmed by 3 bases and 10 bases, and the gene matches miss 5 bases of the junction. The data are from a study of T cell responses to AZD1222 COVID-19 vaccine (dated by TCRdb to the early 2020s). About the study as a whole: A total of 233 trial participants underwent TCR sequencing, of whom 200 to 220 received two doses of AZD1222 and some 26 received two doses of the MenACWY control vaccine. Trial participants were enrolled by age into 18-55, 56-69 and 70-plus year subgroups, with around 150, 28 and 57 TCR-sequenced participants respectively.

The CDR3 regions of human TCRbeta chains were subjected to immunosequencing. Per the source publication's procedure: Repertoire TCRs were matched against a reference library of SARS-CoV-2-specific TCRs generated with the MIRA antigen-specificity platform. Breadth was defined as the fraction of unique TCRs that were SARS-CoV-2-associated, and depth was defined as the fraction of total T cells that were SARS-CoV-2-associated. Using the MIRA data, every spike-specific TCR was mapped to the spike region that the TCR reacted to and assigned to either a CD4 or a CD8 class. Log10-transformed breadth and depth values were compared by one-way ANOVA with Sidak's multiple comparisons tests. Drawn from immuneACCESS, this table holds only the in-frame rearrangements with V and J called that TCRdb kept. Clones are partly lost; checked studies trace under half to an unresolved V gene and leave the rest unexplained. D and trimming come from the DNA, and the V and J calls and clone size come from that table. This sample gives about 140,000 clones in total; approximately 92% of them show up just once. The top ten constitute roughly 7.1% of the sample.

The time point label, as the study defines it: about 28 days (+/-7) after the second vaccine dose. AZD1222 recipients with second doses at about 4 weeks or about 12 weeks were pooled, because spike-specific TCR depth and breadth did not differ between schedules. Vaccinee samples were obtained from the UK trials COV001 and COV002, which included a single-blind randomized controlled phase 2/3 trial of AZD1222 (ChAdOx1 nCoV-19) in healthy adults. For TCRbeta chain sequencing, PBMC samples from trial participants were taken at day 0 and at day 28 after the second dose. Overall study results and their limits: Nearly half of unique spike-specific TCRs reportedly recognized epitopes outside regions mutated in the B.1.351 and B.1.1.7 variants. Conclusions about previously exposed vaccinees are limited, since just five or six AZD1222 recipients were seropositive for SARS-CoV-2 at baseline. In the small 56-69-year group, the increase in depth fell short of significance, most likely because of low power. Participants were mostly white British, with more females than males. The authors suggested clonal diversity may have been underestimated. The vaccine-associated CD4 TCRs covered the entire spike protein, and the dominant responses fell in regions 160-218 and 743-854. A significant rise in spike-specific TCR breadth and depth was observed after two AZD1222 doses relative to day 0 and relative to MenACWY recipients. Because no samples from the day 14 peak response were available, repertoires could be characterized only after the peak T cell response.

The chain uses TRBV12-3 or TRBV12-4 and TRBJ2-1, and TRBD2 aligns with 8 junction nucleotides. The clonotype originates from an adult who received the AZD1222 COVID-19 vaccine. The sequenced sample was peripheral blood, obtained 28 days after the second AZD1222 dose. The DNA is as follows: TGTGCCAGCAGTTTGGGTGGCGGGGGGGAGCAGTTCTTC. Translated, this gives CASSLGGGGEQFF.